The 11 T cell receptor beta chains presented below share a single source sample, sequenced in a study of blood T cell repertoires in COVID-19. Profiling relied on immunoSEQ multiplex PCR, and the TCRdb table lists in-frame clones only, not all of them. The table has under 300,000 clones, 75% to 95% seen once. Sequencing was performed on PBMCs or T cells enriched from blood (not recorded which). Source of these receptors: a woman aged 18 to 35 who had recovered from COVID-19.

The V gene is TRBV5-5, the J gene TRBJ2-1; TRBD1 matches at 10 bases. This CDR3 comprises 15 residues. Looked up from germline, CDR1 is SGHKS and CDR2 is YYEKEE (reference sequence). Losses at the gene ends were 4 bases for V and 2 bases for J; bases not matched to a gene: 3. The CDR3 loop is CASSPGQGTYNEQFF. CDR3 nucleotides: TGTGCCAGCAGCCCGGGACAGGGGACCTACAATGAGCAGTTCTTC. The full variable domain, completed using reference TRBV5-5 and TRBJ2-1, is DAGVTQSPTHLIKTRGQQVTLRCSPISGHKSVSWYQQVLGQGPQFIFQYYEKEERGRGNFPDRFSARQFPNYSSELNVNALLLGDSALYLCASSPGQGTYNEQFFGPGTRLTVL.

The genes are TRBV7-9 and TRBJ1-1; possibly TRBD1 for D (5 bases). Between the trimmed V and J ends, which lost 5 bases and 1 base, there was a span of 17 bases. Germline V gives CDR1 SEHNR, CDR2 FQNEAQ (reference sequence). The CDR3 is 16 amino acids. The DNA for the CDR3 is TGTGCCAGCAGCCGCGGGGTCGGGGGTAAGAACACTGAAGCTTTCTTT. It is translated as CASSRGVGGKNTEAFF.

V gene TRBV19 combines with J gene TRBJ1-4; D is undetermined. The CDR3 is made up of 14 amino acids. Between the trimmed V and J ends, which lost 2 bases and 4 bases, there was a span of 8 bases. The V gene's germline CDR1 is LNHDA and CDR2 SQIVND (reference sequence). The CDR3 here is CASSIPSRNEKLFF. In DNA form, the CDR3 reads TGTGCCAGTAGTATACCGTCCCGTAATGAAAAACTGTTTTTT.

This chain joins TRBV28 and TRBJ1-2; no reliable D call. Germline loops: CDR1 MDHEN, CDR2 SYDVKM. The length of the CDR3 is 12 residues. V was trimmed by 3 bases and J by 2 bases, leaving 4 bases between them. In DNA, the CDR3 is TGTGCCAGCAGTTTTAGCAACTATGGCTACACCTTC. Residues: CASSFSNYGYTF.

J is TRBJ2-5 and V is TRBV28; D uncertain. This CDR3 contains 12 residues. The V end lost 3 bases, the J end lost 4 bases, and 6 bases lay between the germline ends. The germline CDR1 and CDR2 sequences are MDHEN and SYDVKM. CDR3 DNA: TGTGCCAGCAGTTTGACTTTAGAGACCCAGTACTTC. Translated: CASSLTLETQYF. The full variable domain, completed using reference TRBV28 and TRBJ2-5, is DVKVTQSSRYLVKRTGEKVFLECVQDMDHENMFWYRQDPGLGLRLIYFSYDVKMKEKGDIPEGYSVSREKKERFSLILESASTNQTSMYLCASSLTLETQYFGPGTRLLVL.

V is TRBV3-1 (or the pseudogene TRBV3-2) and J is TRBJ1-2; D ambiguous. Trimming cost V 0 bases and J 7 bases, with 15 bases left between them. Per the germline V gene, CDR1 is LGHDT and CDR2 is YNNKEL (reference sequence). The CDR3 runs 15 residues. The CDR3 DNA follows: TGTGCCAGCAGCCAAGATGCCTGGGCTCCCAGTGGCTACACCTTC. Residues: CASSQDAWAPSGYTF.

The chain combines TRBV4-1 with TRBJ1-1; D not certain. CDR3 size: 13 residues. Germline V gene lookup returns CDR1 MGHRA and CDR2 YSYEKL. Deletions cut 1 base from V and 11 bases from J, with 14 bases between. The CDR3 DNA reads TGCGCCAGCAGCCAAGCAGGAAGGAGGCTGGCTTTCTTT. Amino acids: CASSQAGRRLAFF.

The CDR3 sequence: CASRIKGNQPQHF. The CDR3 DNA follows: TGTGCCAGCAGAATAAAGGGGAATCAGCCCCAGCATTTT. The genes are TRBV2 and TRBJ1-5, with a weak D call TRBD1 (5 bases). The V and J ends lost 6 bases and 4 bases respectively, with 10 bases between them. The CDR3 runs 13 residues. Germline V gives CDR1 SNHLY, CDR2 FYNNEI.

CDR3 nucleotides: TGTGCCAGCAGCTTACTATCCGAAGAGACCCAGTACTTC. Translation: CASSLLSEETQYF. This chain connects TRBV27 to TRBJ2-5; D uncertain. The germline V and J ends were trimmed by 6 bases and 3 bases, with 11 bases remaining between them. Germline lookup yields CDR1 MNHEY and CDR2 SMNVEV (reference sequence). The CDR3 contains 13 residues.

V usage is TRBV6-2 or TRBV6-3 and J usage is TRBJ1-5, with no clear D. CDR3 size: 12 residues. V gave up 4 bases and J gave up 4 bases, with 5 bases separating them. In germline, CDR1 is MNHEY, CDR2 SVGEGT. The CDR3, as DNA: TGTGCCAGCAGTTCGAGGAATCAGCCCCAGCATTTT. Its protein product is CASSSRNQPQHF.

The chain is built from TRBV4-3 and TRBJ1-3; weak D call: TRBD1 (6 bases). The CDR3 sequence is 15 residues long. Looked up from germline, CDR1 is LGHNA and CDR2 is YSLEER. Trimming cost V 1 base and J 4 bases, with 11 bases left between them. The CDR3 protein is CASSQVAGAGNTIYF. For the CDR3, the DNA is TGCGCCAGCAGCCAAGTAGCAGGGGCAGGAAACACCATATATTTT.